This T cell receptor (beta chain) was retrieved from a study of blood T cell repertoires in COVID-19. The CDR3 covers 17 residues. With V trimmed by 1 base and J by 6 bases, 11 bases remained unmatched. The germline gives CDR1 SGHRS, CDR2 YFSETQ. TCRdb keeps only in-frame clones here, not all; method: immunoSEQ multiplex PCR. The sample records about 190,000 clones, 88% being singletons. The rearrangement links TRBV5-1 to TRBJ2-3, with 10 nucleotides matching TRBD2. The sample taken for sequencing was peripheral blood. The TCR sequence derives from a man in his thirties or forties with acute or convalescent COVID-19. The CDR3 region has the DNA TGCGCCAGCAGCTTGCCCCAATTAGCGGGGGGCGAGGATACGCAGTATTTT. This encodes CASSLPQLAGGEDTQYF.